This T cell receptor beta chain was observed in a study of blood T cell repertoires in COVID-19. At the level of the study: The origin of the acute and convalescent COVID-19 samples was the United States, Italy and Spain. PBMCs, B-cell-depleted T cells, or T cells were the source of the cDNA or gDNA that made up the material.

The length of the CDR3 is 16 residues. CDR1 is LNHDA and CDR2 is SQIVND in the germline V gene (reference sequence). Trimming took off 5 bases at V and 0 bases at J, with 14 bases between the two ends. Authors' methods: By means of reference gene primer amplification, nucleated cell counts were estimated. Assay: immunoSEQ multiplex PCR; the TCRdb copy retains only in-frame clones and omits some. That table supplies the V and J calls and clone size; D and trimming were determined from the DNA. The table has some 250,000 clones, approximately 89% seen once. Only a few counts were recorded for this clone. Recruitment covered under 25 US areas and drew participants whose ages spanned roughly 18 to 90 years.

The specimen sequenced was PBMCs or T cells enriched from blood (not recorded which). J is TRBJ1-3 and V is TRBV19, with D perhaps matching TRBD1 (6 bases). The sequence was collected from a woman in her twenties or thirties with acute COVID-19. The CDR3 nucleotides read TGTGCCAGTAGTTTAGGACAGTTCAACTCTGGAAACACCATATATTTT. Amino acid sequence: CASSLGQFNSGNTIYF. The variable domain in full, with the rest retrieved from reference TRBV19 and TRBJ1-3, is DGGITQSPKYLFRKEGQNVTLSCEQNLNHDAMYWYRQDPGQGLRLIYYSQIVNDFQKGDIAEGYSVSREKKESFPLTVTSAQKNPTAFYLCASSLGQFNSGNTIYFGEGSWLTVV.